Listed below are T cell receptor beta chains from one sample, sequenced in a study of blood T cell repertoires in COVID-19. The method was immunoSEQ multiplex PCR; TCRdb's version includes in-frame clones alone and lacks a portion of them. The sample records 220,000 or so clones, about 88% being singletons. The sequenced sample was peripheral blood. The receptors originated from a woman aged 45-59 years with COVID-19, enrolled during active disease. Both conserved end residues are part of each CDR3. Fields, in order: CDR3 protein, CDR3 DNA, J gene, D gene, clone size, V gene. The D gene is left open where the match is weak. A row's size may be missing; if present it is once, few, many or a size class.

CDR3 protein: CASSGRINYGYTF
CDR3 DNA: TGTGCCAGTAGTGGCAGAATAAACTATGGCTACACCTTC
J gene: TRBJ1-2
D gene: -
clone size: -
V gene: TRBV19

CDR3 protein: CSASGGGDEQFF
CDR3 DNA: TGCAGTGCTAGTGGCGGGGGGGATGAGCAGTTCTTC
J gene: TRBJ2-1
D gene: TRBD2
clone size: -
V gene: TRBV20-1

CDR3 protein: CASSLVGTLEDINYGYTF
CDR3 DNA: TGTGCCAGCAGCTTAGTCGGGACACTAGAGGATATTAACTATGGCTACACCTTC
J gene: TRBJ1-2
D gene: -
clone size: -
V gene: TRBV13

CDR3 protein: CASSPIDRPNTEAFF
CDR3 DNA: TGTGCCAGCTCACCGATAGACAGACCGAACACTGAAGCTTTCTTT
J gene: TRBJ1-1
D gene: -
clone size: few
V gene: TRBV18

CDR3 protein: CAIRPAGGTDTQYF
CDR3 DNA: TGTGCCATCAGGCCAGCGGGGGGCACAGATACGCAGTATTTT
J gene: TRBJ2-3
D gene: TRBD2
clone size: -
V gene: TRBV10-3

CDR3 protein: CASGGVYNEQFF
CDR3 DNA: TGTGCTAGTGGTGGAGTATACAATGAGCAGTTCTTC
J gene: TRBJ2-1
D gene: -
clone size: few
V gene: TRBV12-5

CDR3 protein: CASTVSRTGLYEQYF
CDR3 DNA: TGTGCCAGCACCGTTTCCCGGACAGGTCTCTACGAGCAGTACTTC
J gene: TRBJ2-7
D gene: TRBD1
clone size: -
V gene: TRBV7-2

CDR3 protein: CASSERGYTEAFF
CDR3 DNA: TGCGCCAGCAGTGAGAGGGGATACACTGAAGCTTTCTTT
J gene: TRBJ1-1
D gene: -
clone size: few
V gene: TRBV10-2

CDR3 protein: CASSWQAPGGYTF
CDR3 DNA: TGTGCCAGCAGTTGGCAGGCGCCAGGGGGCTACACCTTC
J gene: TRBJ1-2
D gene: -
clone size: -
V gene: TRBV12-3/TRBV12-4

CDR3 protein: CASSGESLYEQYF
CDR3 DNA: TGTGCCAGCAGTGGAGAATCCCTCTACGAGCAGTACTTC
J gene: TRBJ2-7
D gene: -
clone size: -
V gene: TRBV2

CDR3 protein: CASSVRQGDGYTF
CDR3 DNA: TGTGCCAGCAGTGTAAGACAGGGGGATGGCTACACCTTC
J gene: TRBJ1-2
D gene: TRBD1
clone size: -
V gene: TRBV25-1

CDR3 protein: CASRFSGTGVGNTIYF
CDR3 DNA: TGTGCCAGTAGATTTTCTGGAACAGGGGTTGGAAACACCATATATTTT
J gene: TRBJ1-3
D gene: TRBD1
clone size: once
V gene: TRBV19

CDR3 protein: CASSLEDRFSPLHF
CDR3 DNA: TGTGCCAGCAGTTTAGAGGACAGGTTCTCACCCCTCCACTTT
J gene: TRBJ1-6
D gene: TRBD1
clone size: -
V gene: TRBV28

CDR3 protein: CASSPQGETQYF
CDR3 DNA: TGTGCCAGTAGTCCTCAGGGGGAGACCCAGTACTTC
J gene: TRBJ2-5
D gene: -
clone size: -
V gene: TRBV19

CDR3 protein: CASSSGTDMDQPQHF
CDR3 DNA: TGTGCCAGCAGCTCCGGGACAGATATGGATCAGCCCCAGCATTTT
J gene: TRBJ1-5
D gene: TRBD1
clone size: -
V gene: TRBV28

CDR3 protein: CASTWTGDTEAFF
CDR3 DNA: TGTGCCAGTACCTGGACAGGGGACACTGAAGCTTTCTTT
J gene: TRBJ1-1
D gene: TRBD1
clone size: -
V gene: TRBV19

CDR3 protein: CASRTAYQVRTGELFF
CDR3 DNA: TGTGCCAGCAGAACCGCTTATCAGGTAAGGACCGGGGAGCTGTTTTTT
J gene: TRBJ2-2
D gene: -
clone size: -
V gene: TRBV12-1

CDR3 protein: CASSPPGRALHF
CDR3 DNA: TGTGCCAGCAGCCCACCCGGGAGGGCCCTCCACTTT
J gene: TRBJ1-6
D gene: -
clone size: once
V gene: TRBV3-1/TRBV3-2

CDR3 protein: CASSSREAGELFF
CDR3 DNA: TGTGCCAGCAGTTCCAGGGAGGCCGGGGAGCTGTTTTTT
J gene: TRBJ2-2
D gene: -
clone size: -
V gene: TRBV6-6

CDR3 protein: CASSLDPYNTEAFF
CDR3 DNA: TGTGCCAGCTCACTAGATCCATACAACACTGAAGCTTTCTTT
J gene: TRBJ1-1
D gene: -
clone size: -
V gene: TRBV18

CDR3 protein: CASSPGGNTDTQYF
CDR3 DNA: TGTGCCAGCAGCCCGGGGGGAAACACAGATACGCAGTATTTT
J gene: TRBJ2-3
D gene: TRBD2
clone size: few
V gene: TRBV5-6

CDR3 protein: CASSLAVGDWDEAFF
CDR3 DNA: TGTGCCAGCAGCTTGGCCGTAGGGGACTGGGATGAAGCTTTCTTT
J gene: TRBJ1-1
D gene: -
clone size: -
V gene: TRBV5-6

CDR3 protein: CASRIIGTDYGYTF
CDR3 DNA: TGTGCCAGTAGAATTATCGGGACAGACTATGGCTACACCTTC
J gene: TRBJ1-2
D gene: TRBD1
clone size: -
V gene: TRBV7-2

CDR3 protein: CASSRAGDYGYTF
CDR3 DNA: TGCGCCAGCAGCCGGGCGGGGGACTATGGCTACACCTTC
J gene: TRBJ1-2
D gene: -
clone size: -
V gene: TRBV5-1

CDR3 protein: CASSLIGDRSEKLFF
CDR3 DNA: TGTGCCAGCAGCTTAATCGGGGATCGCTCTGAAAAACTGTTTTTT
J gene: TRBJ1-4
D gene: -
clone size: -
V gene: TRBV5-5

CDR3 protein: CASSLAGFGGGERGYTF
CDR3 DNA: TGTGCCAGCAGCTTAGCAGGGTTCGGAGGGGGCGAGCGGGGCTACACCTTC
J gene: TRBJ1-2
D gene: TRBD1
clone size: once
V gene: TRBV7-2

CDR3 protein: CASSQRDSFTDTQYF
CDR3 DNA: TGCGCCAGCAGCCAACGGGACAGCTTCACAGATACGCAGTATTTT
J gene: TRBJ2-3
D gene: TRBD1
clone size: -
V gene: TRBV4-1

CDR3 protein: CASSQGGGGYTF
CDR3 DNA: TGTGCCAGCAGCCAGGGAGGAGGTGGCTACACCTTC
J gene: TRBJ1-2
D gene: -
clone size: -
V gene: TRBV6-5

CDR3 protein: CASSLAGLADIRVNEQFF
CDR3 DNA: TGTGCCAGCAGCTTAGCGGGACTAGCGGACATTAGGGTCAATGAGCAGTTCTTC
J gene: TRBJ2-1
D gene: TRBD2
clone size: -
V gene: TRBV7-9

CDR3 protein: CASTLRGASYNEQFF
CDR3 DNA: TGTGCCAGCACCTTGCGGGGGGCTTCCTACAATGAGCAGTTCTTC
J gene: TRBJ2-1
D gene: TRBD2
clone size: -
V gene: TRBV3-1/TRBV3-2

CDR3 protein: CASRWRGPTGELFF
CDR3 DNA: TGTGCCAGCAGATGGAGGGGGCCAACCGGGGAGCTGTTTTTT
J gene: TRBJ2-2
D gene: -
clone size: -
V gene: TRBV28

CDR3 protein: CASSHLAGGREQFF
CDR3 DNA: TGTGCCAGCAGTCACCTTGCGGGGGGGCGTGAGCAGTTCTTC
J gene: TRBJ2-1
D gene: TRBD2
clone size: -
V gene: TRBV7-9

CDR3 protein: CASSYSTGGTDTQYF
CDR3 DNA: TGCGCCAGCAGCTATTCGACAGGAGGCACAGATACGCAGTATTTT
J gene: TRBJ2-3
D gene: -
clone size: -
V gene: TRBV5-1

CDR3 protein: CASSSGTPYSNQPQHF
CDR3 DNA: TGTGCCAGCAGTTCGGGGACACCTTATAGCAATCAGCCCCAGCATTTT
J gene: TRBJ1-5
D gene: -
clone size: -
V gene: TRBV27

CDR3 protein: CASSINRGQDTEAFF
CDR3 DNA: TGTGCCAGTAGTATTAACAGGGGGCAGGACACTGAAGCTTTCTTT
J gene: TRBJ1-1
D gene: TRBD1
clone size: -
V gene: TRBV19

CDR3 protein: CASSLAGAYEQYF
CDR3 DNA: TGTGCCAGCAGCTTAGCGGGCGCTTACGAGCAGTACTTC
J gene: TRBJ2-7
D gene: -
clone size: -
V gene: TRBV7-9

CDR3 protein: CASSLGGAKAFF
CDR3 DNA: TGTGCCAGCAGTTTGGGGGGGGCGAAAGCTTTCTTT
J gene: TRBJ1-1
D gene: -
clone size: -
V gene: TRBV12-3/TRBV12-4

CDR3 protein: CASSTVSGGGETQYF
CDR3 DNA: TGTGCCAGCAGCACGGTTAGCGGGGGTGGAGAGACCCAGTACTTC
J gene: TRBJ2-5
D gene: TRBD2
clone size: -
V gene: TRBV6-6

CDR3 protein: CASSQDVGRGYTF
CDR3 DNA: TGCGCCAGCAGCCAAGACGTCGGGAGGGGCTACACCTTC
J gene: TRBJ1-2
D gene: -
clone size: -
V gene: TRBV4-1

CDR3 protein: CASSLLAESTQYF
CDR3 DNA: TGTGCCAGCAGCCTTCTAGCGGAAAGTACGCAGTATTTT
J gene: TRBJ2-3
D gene: TRBD2
clone size: -
V gene: TRBV2

CDR3 protein: CASSLDGPEVYGYTF
CDR3 DNA: TGTGCCAGCAGCTTAGATGGTCCAGAAGTCTATGGCTACACCTTC
J gene: TRBJ1-2
D gene: -
clone size: -
V gene: TRBV7-9

CDR3 protein: CASSLRRDNQAKNIQYF
CDR3 DNA: TGTGCCAGCAGCTTACGCCGGGACAACCAAGCCAAAAACATTCAGTACTTC
J gene: TRBJ2-4
D gene: -
clone size: once
V gene: TRBV5-4

CDR3 protein: CASSYLTGAGGNTIYF
CDR3 DNA: TGTGCCAGCAGTTACCTTACAGGGGCAGGAGGAAACACCATATATTTT
J gene: TRBJ1-3
D gene: TRBD1
clone size: -
V gene: TRBV6-6